This is a list of T cell receptor beta chains from one sample in a study of blood T cell repertoires in COVID-19. Only in-frame clones appear in the TCRdb table, and some are missing; sequencing was by immunoSEQ multiplex PCR. Here the sample spans tens of thousands of clones, more than 70% being singletons. Sequenced sample: peripheral blood. The receptor source for this set is a woman in her 70s with acute or convalescent COVID-19. The CDR3 runs from the conserved cysteine through the conserved F or W. The order of the fields is D gene, V gene, J gene, clone size, CDR3 DNA, CDR3 protein. A D gene is named only where the DNA matches it firmly. Part of the rows lack a size; the others show once, few, many or a class for expanded clones.

.	TRBV11-2	TRBJ2-3	.	TGTGCCAGCAGCAATCATAGGGGCCCCGCAGATACGCAGTATTTT	CASSNHRGPADTQYF
TRBD2	TRBV7-2	TRBJ2-3	.	TGTGCCAGCAGCCTATCCGGGACTAGCGGGACCCGAGGCGGCTATACGCAGTATTTT	CASSLSGTSGTRGGYTQYF
.	TRBV29-1	TRBJ1-1	.	TGCAGCGCTACTCCGGGGGAGACTGAAGCTTTCTTT	CSATPGETEAFF
TRBD1	TRBV19	TRBJ1-3	few	TGTGCCAGTAGTATAGGCACGACAGGGGCTGGAAACACCATATATTTT	CASSIGTTGAGNTIYF
.	TRBV5-6	TRBJ2-5	.	TGTGCCAGCAGCTTAGGGGCGGGGACGGTGGAGACCCAGTACTTC	CASSLGAGTVETQYF
.	TRBV27	TRBJ1-1	.	TGTGCCAGCAGTCTTCAGTCCGGGGGCACTGAAGCTTTCTTT	CASSLQSGGTEAFF
.	TRBV11-2	TRBJ1-1	.	TGTGCCAGCAGCCCTACCCCCGGAGTCGGAGTCGCTGAAGCTTTCTTT	CASSPTPGVGVAEAFF
TRBD1	TRBV19	TRBJ1-4	.	TGTGCCAGTAGTATAATGCCAGGGGGCGGTGAAAAACTGTTTTTT	CASSIMPGGGEKLFF
TRBD1	TRBV29-1	TRBJ1-1	.	TGCAGCGTTGGGCAGGGGGCAAAGACTGAAGCTTTCTTT	CSVGQGAKTEAFF
TRBD1	TRBV3-1/TRBV3-2	TRBJ1-5	.	TGTGCCAGCAGCCCAATGACAGGGGTCGGTCAGCCCCAGCATTTT	CASSPMTGVGQPQHF
TRBD2	TRBV3-1/TRBV3-2	TRBJ2-2	.	TGTGCCAGCAGCCAGGGACTAGTCACCACCGGGGAGCTGTTTTTT	CASSQGLVTTGELFF
.	TRBV14	TRBJ1-2	.	TGTGCCAGCAGCCCGGGACATCCAGAGGATCCCTATGGCTACACCTTC	CASSPGHPEDPYGYTF
TRBD2	TRBV5-3	TRBJ2-5	few	TGTGCCAGAAGCTTGTGGCGGGGGGTCGAAGAGACCCAGTACTTC	CARSLWRGVEETQYF
.	TRBV18	TRBJ1-1	.	TGTGCCAGCTCACCACAGGAACCGCGCGGGAACACTGAAGCTTTCTTT	CASSPQEPRGNTEAFF
.	TRBV5-1	TRBJ2-1	.	TGCGCCAGCAGCTTAGAGGGGGTGACCTACAATGAGCAGTTCTTC	CASSLEGVTYNEQFF
.	TRBV12-5	TRBJ2-2	.	TGTGCTAGTGGTTTGGAGACAGAAAACACCGGGGAGCTGTTTTTT	CASGLETENTGELFF
TRBD1	TRBV6-5	TRBJ2-5	.	TGTGCCAGCAGTTTGGACAGGGTGAGGCAAGAGACCCAGTACTTC	CASSLDRVRQETQYF
TRBD1	TRBV18	TRBJ2-2	.	TGTGCCAGCTCACCCGGGACAGACACCGGGGAGCTGTTTTTT	CASSPGTDTGELFF
.	TRBV19	TRBJ2-3	.	TGTGCCAGTAGTCCTCTAGCGACAGATACGCAGTATTTT	CASSPLATDTQYF
.	TRBV5-8	TRBJ2-2	.	TGTGCCAGCAGCTTACTAGGAAACACCGGGGAGCTGTTTTTT	CASSLLGNTGELFF
TRBD1	TRBV19	TRBJ1-2	.	TGTGCCAGTAAACGGGGACAGGGTCAATATGGCTACACCTTC	CASKRGQGQYGYTF
TRBD2	TRBV28	TRBJ2-5	.	TGTGCCAGCAGTCTGGCGGGAGGGCAAGAGACCCAGTACTTC	CASSLAGGQETQYF
.	TRBV2	TRBJ2-2	.	TGTGCCAGCAGTGCCCTAGCCTCCCACGGGGAGCTGTTTTTT	CASSALASHGELFF
.	TRBV7-2	TRBJ2-1	.	TGTGCCAGCAGCTTAGTACGGTACAATGAGCAGTTCTTC	CASSLVRYNEQFF
.	TRBV5-4	TRBJ1-1	.	TGTGCCAGCAGCGGTACACAGAACACTGAAGCTTTCTTT	CASSGTQNTEAFF
TRBD1	TRBV6-6	TRBJ1-6	few	TGTGCCAGCAGTATTGACAGGGAATATTCACCCCTCCACTTT	CASSIDREYSPLHF
.	TRBV6-2/TRBV6-3	TRBJ2-2	.	TGTGCCAGCAGTAGACTAGGTTCGACCGGGGAGCTGTTTTTT	CASSRLGSTGELFF
.	TRBV24-1	TRBJ2-1	once	TGTGCCACCAGTTGGCAGGGCACCTCCTCCTACAATGAGCAGTTCTTC	CATSWQGTSSYNEQFF
.	TRBV3-1/TRBV3-2	TRBJ2-2	.	TGTGCCAGCAGCCAGCTAAACACCGGGGAGCTGTTTTTT	CASSQLNTGELFF
TRBD2	TRBV10-3	TRBJ2-1	.	TGTGCCATCAGTAAAACCCTAGCGGGAGGGCTCAATGAGCAGTTCTTC	CAISKTLAGGLNEQFF
.	TRBV15	TRBJ2-3	.	TGTGCCACCAGCAGAGCTTTTGATACGCAGTATTTT	CATSRAFDTQYF
.	TRBV6-5	TRBJ1-1	.	TGTGCCAGCAGTTACTCGCGGGGGGCGACTGAAGCTTTCTTT	CASSYSRGATEAFF